This TCR beta chain was sequenced in a study of beta chain features in type 1 diabetes. Findings of the study overall: All four CD4+ subsets from Type 1 diabetes patients carried moderately but significantly shorter TCRB CDR3s.

Sequencing targeted expressed TCRB transcripts, as all isolated RNA had been reverse transcribed. Repertoires were generated with immunoSEQ multiplex PCR, while TCRdb's copy carries only in-frame clones and drops some. The sample has 45,000 to 65,000 clones, 50% to 55% seen once. Worth noting for this clone: No antigen is known for it.

V gave up 5 bases and J gave up 2 bases; unmatched junction bases: 5. The V gene's germline CDR1 is LNHDA and CDR2 SQIVND (reference sequence). This CDR3 has 15 residues. Input material: Tregs from blood. The J gene is TRBJ2-2, the V gene TRBV19; TRBD1 matches 7 bases. The receptor comes from a woman in her forties with type 1 diabetes. CDR3 protein: CASSLQGINTGELFF. The CDR3 nucleotides are TGTGCCAGTAGTCTACAGGGGATTAACACCGGGGAGCTGTTTTTT.